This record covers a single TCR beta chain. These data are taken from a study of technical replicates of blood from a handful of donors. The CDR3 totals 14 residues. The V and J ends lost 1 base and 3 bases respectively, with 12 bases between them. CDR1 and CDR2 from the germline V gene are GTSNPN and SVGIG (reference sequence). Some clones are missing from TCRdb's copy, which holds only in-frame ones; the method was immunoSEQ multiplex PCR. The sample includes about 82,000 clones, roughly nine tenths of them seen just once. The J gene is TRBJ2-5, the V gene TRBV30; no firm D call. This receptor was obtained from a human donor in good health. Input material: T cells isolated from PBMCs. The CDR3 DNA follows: TGTGCCTGGAGTGACATAACGCCAGAAGAGACCCAGTACTTC. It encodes CAWSDITPEETQYF.